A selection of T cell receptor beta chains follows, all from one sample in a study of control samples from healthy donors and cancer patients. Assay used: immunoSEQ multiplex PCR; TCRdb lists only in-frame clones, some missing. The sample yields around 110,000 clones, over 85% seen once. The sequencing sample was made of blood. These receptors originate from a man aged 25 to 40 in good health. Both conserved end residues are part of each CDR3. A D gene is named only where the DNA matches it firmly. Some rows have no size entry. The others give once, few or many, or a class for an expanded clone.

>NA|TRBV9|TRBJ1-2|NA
TGTGCCAGCAGCGTAGGGGCGAACTATGGCTACACCTTC
CASSVGANYGYTF
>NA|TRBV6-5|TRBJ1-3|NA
TGTGCCAGCAGGCGGGCCGGAGGAAACACCATATATTTT
CASRRAGGNTIYF
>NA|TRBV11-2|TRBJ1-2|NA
TGTGCCAGCAGCTTAGAGGCATATCGGGGCTACACCTTC
CASSLEAYRGYTF
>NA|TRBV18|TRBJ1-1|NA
TGTGCCAGCTCACCAAGGGGCAGGGGAACTGAAGCTTTCTTT
CASSPRGRGTEAFF
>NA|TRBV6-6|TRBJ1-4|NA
TGTGCCAGCAGGGGGCTGCGATTTGCAACTAATGAAAAACTGTTTTTT
CASRGLRFATNEKLFF
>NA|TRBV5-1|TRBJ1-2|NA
TGCGCCAGCAGCTTGGCGGCAGCTCAAAACTATGGCTACACCTTC
CASSLAAAQNYGYTF
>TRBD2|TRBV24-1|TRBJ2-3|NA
TGTGCCACCAGTGATTCGGGACTAGCGGAGACCACAGATACGCAGTATTTT
CATSDSGLAETTDTQYF
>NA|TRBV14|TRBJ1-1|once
TGTGCCAGCAGCCAGTACGGGGGGATAACTGAAGCTTTCTTT
CASSQYGGITEAFF
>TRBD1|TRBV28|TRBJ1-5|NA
TGTGCCAGCAGCCCGACAGGGAGGAGCAATCAGCCCCAGCATTTT
CASSPTGRSNQPQHF
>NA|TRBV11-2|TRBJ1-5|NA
TGTGCCAGCAGGAAGGGGATAGGTAAAGATCAGCCCCAGCATTTT
CASRKGIGKDQPQHF
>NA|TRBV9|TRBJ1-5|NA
TGTGCCAGCAGCGTTGCAGGGGCGCGTAATCAGCCCCAGCATTTT
CASSVAGARNQPQHF
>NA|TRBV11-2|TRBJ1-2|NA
TGTGCCAGCAGCTTATCGCCGGGGAGGGGGAGTAACTATGGCTACACCTTC
CASSLSPGRGSNYGYTF
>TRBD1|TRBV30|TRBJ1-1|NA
TGTGCCTGGAGTCTGACCAGGGGGATGAACACTGAAGCTTTCTTT
CAWSLTRGMNTEAFF